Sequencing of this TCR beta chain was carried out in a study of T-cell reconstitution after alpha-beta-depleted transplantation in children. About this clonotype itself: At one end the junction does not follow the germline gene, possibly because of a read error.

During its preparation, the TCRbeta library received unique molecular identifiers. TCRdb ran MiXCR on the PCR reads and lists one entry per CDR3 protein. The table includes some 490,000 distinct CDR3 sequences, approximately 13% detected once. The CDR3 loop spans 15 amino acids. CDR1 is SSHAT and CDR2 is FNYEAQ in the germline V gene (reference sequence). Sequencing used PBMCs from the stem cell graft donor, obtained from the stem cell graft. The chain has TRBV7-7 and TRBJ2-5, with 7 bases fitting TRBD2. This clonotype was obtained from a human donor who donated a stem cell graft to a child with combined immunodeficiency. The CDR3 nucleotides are TGTGCTAGCAGCTCCTCTGCGGGGGAGCAAGAGACCCAGTACTTC. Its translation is CASSSSAGEQETQYF.